What follows are 18 T cell receptor beta chains derived from one specimen sequenced in a study of blood T cell repertoires in COVID-19. Assay used: immunoSEQ multiplex PCR; TCRdb lists only in-frame clones, some missing. In the table there are under 200,000 clones, roughly 86% of which are singletons. The sequenced sample was peripheral blood. These receptors originate from a man aged 35-49 years with active or convalescent COVID-19.

This clone was recorded only once. The rearrangement uses TRBV27 and TRBJ2-7; D may be TRBD1 (6 bases). The CDR3 contains 14 residues. Germline CDR1 MNHEY, CDR2 SMNVEV (reference sequence). V was clipped by 5 bases and J by 5 bases, with 16 bases between them. In nucleotides, the CDR3 is TGTGCCAGCAGTCTATACGACAGGTCACACGAGCAGTACTTC. It is translated as CASSLYDRSHEQYF.

J is TRBJ2-1 and V is TRBV27, with TRBD1 matching 7 bases. V dropped 5 bases and J dropped 8; count of bases not matched to a gene: 12. This CDR3 has 15 amino acids. Germline loops: CDR1 MNHEY, CDR2 SMNVEV (reference sequence). The CDR3 DNA follows: TGTGCCAGCAGTCCATCCTTTACGAGGGGGCATGAGCAGTTCTTC. It codes for CASSPSFTRGHEQFF.

The chain employs TRBV7-9 and TRBJ1-2; unclear D gene. The germline V and J ends were trimmed by 2 bases and 8 bases, with 15 bases remaining between them. This CDR3 comprises 14 residues. In germline, CDR1 is SEHNR, CDR2 FQNEAQ (reference sequence). The CDR3 bases are TGTGCCAGCAGCTTACACGCAGCCTCGGGAGGCTACACCTTC. This gives the protein CASSLHAASGGYTF.

The chain couples TRBV20-1 to TRBJ1-1, with D perhaps matching TRBD1 (6 bases). CDR3 length: 16 residues. V lost 3 bases, J lost 3 bases, and 20 bases lay in between. Germline V gene lookup returns CDR1 DFQATT and CDR2 SNEGSKA (reference sequence). The CDR3 DNA is TGCAGTGCTAGTTGGGACAAAGTACTTGTTTACACTGAAGCTTTCTTT. This encodes CSASWDKVLVYTEAFF.

This clone was recorded once. The rearrangement uses TRBV5-4 and TRBJ1-2; D might be TRBD1 (5 bases). The germline V gene has CDR1 SGHNT and CDR2 YYREEE (reference sequence). V gave up 2 bases and J gave up 3 bases, with 11 bases separating them. The CDR3 covers 14 residues. CDR3 sequence: CASSFRREDYGYTF. The CDR3 bases are TGTGCCAGCAGCTTCCGCAGGGAGGACTATGGCTACACCTTC.

The rearrangement links TRBV3-1 (or the pseudogene TRBV3-2) to TRBJ1-4; D uncertain. Trimming pared 0 bases from V and 4 bases from J, leaving 12 bases between. Germline CDR1 is LGHDT and CDR2 is YNNKEL (reference sequence). The CDR3 is 16 residues long. The CDR3 sequence: CASSQDATDDNEKLFF. The CDR3 nucleotides are TGTGCCAGCAGCCAAGATGCCACAGACGATAATGAAAAACTGTTTTTT.

DNA for the CDR3: TGTGCCATCAGTGAGAGGGCCCGGGACAGGGGACTAATGAACACTGAAGCTTTCTTT. Translated: CAISERARDRGLMNTEAFF. The chain employs TRBV10-3 and TRBJ1-1; 10 bases fit TRBD1. V trimming: 2 bases; J trimming: 0 bases; junction bases outside the gene matches: 12. The CDR3 has 19 amino acids. The V gene's germline CDR1 is ENHRY and CDR2 SYGVKD.

The chain is built from TRBV24-1 and TRBJ1-2, with D possibly TRBD1 on 5 matching bases. This CDR3 has 13 amino acids. Germline V gene lookup returns CDR1 KGHDR and CDR2 SFDVKD. V was pared by 7 bases and J by 2 bases, with 10 bases between. The CDR3 loop reads CATSLGGNYGYTF. Here the CDR3 DNA reads TGTGCCACCAGCCTGGGGGGGAACTATGGCTACACCTTC.

This chain links TRBV18 with TRBJ2-5; tentatively, D is TRBD1 (6 bases). CDR3 size: 13 residues. The V gene's germline CDR1 is KGHSH and CDR2 LQKENI. With 6 bases removed from V and 0 bases from J, the gap between germline ends came to 8 bases. CDR3 coding DNA: TGTGCCAGCTCCGAGGGGGACCAAGAGACCCAGTACTTC. This codes for CASSEGDQETQYF.

V usage is TRBV5-4 and J usage is TRBJ2-3, with D perhaps matching TRBD2 (5 bases). V shed 0 bases and J shed 5 bases, with 10 bases lying between them. Germline-derived CDR1 and CDR2 are SGHNT and YYREEE (reference sequence). CDR3 length equals 14 residues. The CDR3 protein is CASSLALAKDTQYF. The DNA of the CDR3 is TGTGCCAGCAGCTTGGCGCTAGCAAAAGATACGCAGTATTTT. Full variable domain (missing parts from reference TRBV5-4 and TRBJ2-3): ETGVTQSPTHLIKTRGQQVTLRCSSQSGHNTVSWYQQALGQGPQFIFQYYREEENGRGNFPPRFSGLQFPNYSSELNVNALELDDSALYLCASSLALAKDTQYFGPGTRLTVL.

V and J are TRBV28 and TRBJ2-1, with TRBD2 matching 7 bases. Germline CDR1 is MDHEN and CDR2 is SYDVKM. Trimming took 7 bases from V and 4 from J; bases not matched to a gene: 10. The CDR3 length is 15 residues. CDR3: CASNGGAGSYNEQFF. CDR3 nucleotides: TGTGCCAGCAACGGGGGAGCGGGGTCGTACAATGAGCAGTTCTTC.

This clone was picked up a small number of times. The J gene is TRBJ1-4, the V gene TRBV19, with D tentatively TRBD1 (5 bases). Germline-derived CDR1 and CDR2 are LNHDA and SQIVND (reference sequence). Trimming stripped 9 bases from V and 0 bases from J, with 11 bases between. The CDR3 is made up of 14 amino acids. The CDR3 here is CASRQTATNEKLFF. As DNA, the CDR3 is TGTGCCAGCAGACAGACTGCAACTAATGAAAAACTGTTTTTT.

This rearrangement joins TRBV30 to TRBJ2-3; TRBD1 might be the D (5 bases). This CDR3 spans 13 amino acids. Trimming took off 4 bases at V and 2 bases at J, with 10 bases between the two ends. The germline gives CDR1 GTSNPN, CDR2 SVGIG (reference sequence). The DNA for the CDR3 is TGTGCCTGGAACAGGATCGACACAGATACGCAGTATTTT. It codes for CAWNRIDTDTQYF.

Turning to this clone: Other DNA sequences in the sample encode the same CDR3. The rearrangement links TRBV12-3 or TRBV12-4 to TRBJ2-3; no clear D. Trimming shortened V by 2 bases and J by 6 bases, and 3 bases separated the two germline ends. This CDR3 is built from 11 residues. The CDR3 region is CASSLRDTQYF. The DNA of the CDR3 is TGTGCCAGCAGTTTACGGGATACGCAGTATTTT.

In regard to this clone: The junction shows a germline mismatch at one end, possibly a read error. The genes are TRBV30 and TRBJ2-7; a weak D match, TRBD2 (6 bases). Germline values: CDR1 GTSNPN, CDR2 SVGIG (reference sequence). The CDR3 contains 13 residues. CDR3 nucleotides: TGTGCCTGGAGACATCAACCGGGAGACAAACCCCACTTC. Encoded protein: CAWRHQPGDKPHF.

The CDR3 nucleotides are TGTGCCAGCAGGCCGGACAGGGTTAGCTACAATGAGCAGTTCTTC. Translation gives CASRPDRVSYNEQFF. V gene TRBV2 combines with J gene TRBJ2-1, with 8 bases fitting TRBD1. Germline CDR1 SNHLY, CDR2 FYNNEI. The CDR3 is 15 residues long. J was trimmed by 3 bases and V by 6 bases; bases with no gene match: 7.

CDR3 loop: CASKRGQGDTYNSPLHF. The DNA of the CDR3 is TGTGCCAGCAAGAGGGGGCAAGGAGACACCTATAATTCACCCCTCCACTTT. The chain is built from TRBV21-1 and TRBJ1-6; the tabulated D call, TRBD1, remains unverified against the DNA. TRBV21-1 is a known pseudogene. CDR3 length: 17 amino acids.

This clone was detected only a few times. V gene TRBV4-1 combines with J gene TRBJ1-1; D ambiguous. The CDR3 loop spans 13 amino acids. The V end lost 1 base, the J end lost 10 bases, and 13 bases lay between the germline ends. Per the germline V gene, CDR1 is MGHRA and CDR2 is YSYEKL. The CDR3 sequence is CASSQVGSTPAFF. CDR3 nucleotide sequence: TGCGCCAGCAGCCAAGTTGGGAGCACGCCAGCTTTCTTT.